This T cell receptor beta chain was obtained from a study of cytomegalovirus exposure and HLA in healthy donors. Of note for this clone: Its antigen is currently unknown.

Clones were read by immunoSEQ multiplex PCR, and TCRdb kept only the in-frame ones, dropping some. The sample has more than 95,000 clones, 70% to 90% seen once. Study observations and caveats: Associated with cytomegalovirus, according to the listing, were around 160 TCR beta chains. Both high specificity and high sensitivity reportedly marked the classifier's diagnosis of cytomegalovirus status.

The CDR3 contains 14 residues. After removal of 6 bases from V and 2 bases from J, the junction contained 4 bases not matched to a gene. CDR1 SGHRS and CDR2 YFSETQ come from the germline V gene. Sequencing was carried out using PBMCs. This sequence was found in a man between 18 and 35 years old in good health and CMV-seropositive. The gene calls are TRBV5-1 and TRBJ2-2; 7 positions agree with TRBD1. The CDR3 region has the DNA TGCGCCAGCATGACAGGGTTAAACACCGGGGAGCTGTTTTTT. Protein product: CASMTGLNTGELFF.